This T cell receptor (beta chain) came from a study of vaccination and CD4 T cells after COVID-19. Study-level background: Convalescent patients had positive nasal swab PCR results for SARS-CoV-2. Disease was mild in eight to ten and severe in one.

Study observations and caveats: Convalescent patients displayed a median 86.3% of reactive clones emerging only post-vaccination.

Note on this clonotype: Its antigen is as yet unknown.

Once obtained from cultured CD4+ T cells, the DNA was sequenced using the Oncomine TCR Beta short-read assay. TCRdb re-called the PCR reads with MiXCR, one entry per CDR3 protein. This sample has about 4,200 distinct CDR3 sequences; 45% occur once, and the top ten carry 35% to 50%. The V gene lost 4 bases and the J gene lost 2 bases, with 12 bases spanning the gap. Germline V gives CDR1 SGHRS, CDR2 YFSETQ. The CDR3 extends over 14 amino acids. Described treatment: roughly ten-day PBMC culture with coronavirus spike peptide pools or control peptides (ViraFEST assay). The medium had half its volume replaced with fresh IL-2 medium on days 3 and 7.

Source material: CD4+ T cells from blood, cultured in vitro. The sequence derives from a human donor who had recovered from COVID-19. The J gene is TRBJ1-2, the V gene TRBV5-1, with D possibly being TRBD1 (5 bases). The CDR3 here is CASSPDSINYGYTF. The CDR3 DNA is TGCGCCAGCAGCCCCGACAGCATCAACTATGGCTACACCTTC.